This entry features one T cell receptor beta chain sequence. Its target is unknown. The entry originates in a study of T cells in Graves' hyperthyroidism and ophthalmopathy. Overall study: Peripheral blood was collected at initial diagnosis, before any treatment.

Study-wide points: A model of 13 V-J features distinguished ophthalmopathy from stable hyperthyroidism. Most thyroid clonotypes expanded above 0.001 appeared in blood too.

Uncontrolled infection, other autoimmune disease, pregnancy or lactation disqualified patients from enrolment. TCR beta CDR3 regions were amplified from RNA. HTBI primers were employed in a first-round RT-PCR of the TCR CDR3. TCRdb reprocessed the multiplex PCR reads with MiXCR, giving one entry per CDR3 protein. Among nearly 600,000 distinct CDR3 sequences listed, about 14% were seen once. This receptor was taken from a woman under 40 with Graves' hyperthyroidism that later progressed to Graves' ophthalmopathy. The sample taken for sequencing was blood.

CDR3 bases: TGCGCCAGCAGTGGGATTTATCAGGGTGAGCAGTTCTTC. It encodes CASSGIYQGEQFF. This chain connects TRBV10-1 to TRBJ2-1; possibly TRBD1 for D (5 bases). The V and J ends lost 4 bases and 9 bases respectively, with 13 bases between them. CDR1 is WNHNN and CDR2 is SYGVQD in the germline V gene (reference sequence). This CDR3 has 13 amino acids.